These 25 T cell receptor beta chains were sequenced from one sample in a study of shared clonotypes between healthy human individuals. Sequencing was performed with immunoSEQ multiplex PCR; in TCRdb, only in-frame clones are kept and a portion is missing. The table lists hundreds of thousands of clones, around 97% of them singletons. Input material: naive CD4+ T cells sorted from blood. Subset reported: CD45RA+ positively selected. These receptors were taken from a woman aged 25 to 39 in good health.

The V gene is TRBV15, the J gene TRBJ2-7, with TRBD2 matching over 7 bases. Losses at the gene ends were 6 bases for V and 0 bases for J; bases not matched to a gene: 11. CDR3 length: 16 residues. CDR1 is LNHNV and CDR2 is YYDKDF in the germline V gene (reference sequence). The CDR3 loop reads CATSRYPGGNSYEQYF. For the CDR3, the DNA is TGTGCCACCAGTCGGTATCCGGGAGGAAACTCCTACGAGCAGTACTTC. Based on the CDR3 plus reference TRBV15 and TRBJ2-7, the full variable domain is DAMVIQNPRYQVTQFGKPVTLSCSQTLNHNVMYWYQQKSSQAPKLLFHYYDKDFNNEADTPDNFQSRRPNTSFCFLDIRSPGLGDTAMYLCATSRYPGGNSYEQYFGPGTRLTVT.

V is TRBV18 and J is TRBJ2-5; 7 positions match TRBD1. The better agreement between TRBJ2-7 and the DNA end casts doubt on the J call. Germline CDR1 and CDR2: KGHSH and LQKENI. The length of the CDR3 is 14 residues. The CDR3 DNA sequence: TGTGCCAGCTCACCACCGGACAGGTTCTACGAGCAGTACTTC. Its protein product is CASSPPDRFYEQYF.

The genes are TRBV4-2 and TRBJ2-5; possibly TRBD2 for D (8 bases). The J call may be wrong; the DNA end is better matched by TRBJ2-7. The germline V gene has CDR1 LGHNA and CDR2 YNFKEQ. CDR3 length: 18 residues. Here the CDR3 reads CASSQKGASGSGFYEQYF. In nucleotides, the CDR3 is TGTGCCAGCAGCCAAAAGGGGGCGAGCGGGAGCGGTTTCTACGAGCAGTACTTC.

The CDR3 loop reads CAWGYEKLFF. CDR3 DNA sequence: TGTGCCTGGGGATATGAAAAACTGTTTTTT. The V gene is TRBV30, the J gene TRBJ1-4; D remains unclear. Germline V gene data show CDR1 as GTSNPN and CDR2 as SVGIG (reference sequence). The CDR3 runs 10 residues. Deletions cut 5 bases from V and 6 bases from J, with 4 bases between.

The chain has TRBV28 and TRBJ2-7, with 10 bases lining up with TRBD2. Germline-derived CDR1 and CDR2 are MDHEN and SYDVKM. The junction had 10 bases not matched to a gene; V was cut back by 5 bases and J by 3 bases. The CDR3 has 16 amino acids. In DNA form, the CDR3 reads TGTGCCAGCAGTCCGCAACTAGCGGGATGGATCTACGAGCAGTACTTC. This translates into CASSPQLAGWIYEQYF.

In DNA, the CDR3 is TGCAGCGTTGAAGACAGGGGGCTTGGAAACACCATATATTTT. This encodes CSVEDRGLGNTIYF. V and J are TRBV29-1 and TRBJ1-3; 8 nucleotides line up with TRBD1. J lost 3 bases, V lost 0 bases, and 1 base had no gene match. The CDR3 totals 14 residues. Germline CDR1 is SQVTM and CDR2 is ANQGSEA.

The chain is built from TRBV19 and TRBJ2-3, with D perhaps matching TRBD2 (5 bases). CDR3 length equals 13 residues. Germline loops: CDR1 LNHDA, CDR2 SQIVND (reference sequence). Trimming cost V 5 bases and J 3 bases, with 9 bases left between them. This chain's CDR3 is CASSGPGTDTQYF. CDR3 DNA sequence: TGTGCCAGTAGTGGCCCGGGGACAGATACGCAGTATTTT.

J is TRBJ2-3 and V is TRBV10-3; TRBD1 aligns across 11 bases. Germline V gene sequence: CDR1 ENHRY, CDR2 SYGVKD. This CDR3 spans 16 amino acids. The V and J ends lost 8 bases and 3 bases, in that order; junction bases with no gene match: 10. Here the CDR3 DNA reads TGTGCCATCGGTCCCGGACAGGGGGCAGGGACAGATACGCAGTATTTT. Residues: CAIGPGQGAGTDTQYF.

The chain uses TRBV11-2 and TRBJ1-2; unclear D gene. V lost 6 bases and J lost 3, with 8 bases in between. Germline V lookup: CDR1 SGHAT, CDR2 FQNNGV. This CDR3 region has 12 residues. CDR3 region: CASRTTDYGYTF. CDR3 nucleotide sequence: TGTGCCAGCAGAACCACGGACTATGGCTACACCTTC.

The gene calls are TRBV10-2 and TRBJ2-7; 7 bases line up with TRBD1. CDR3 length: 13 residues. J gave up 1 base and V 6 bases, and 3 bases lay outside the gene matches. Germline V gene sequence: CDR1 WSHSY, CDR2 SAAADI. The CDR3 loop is CASRDRLSYEQYF. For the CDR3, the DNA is TGCGCCAGCAGGGACAGGTTATCCTACGAGCAGTACTTC.

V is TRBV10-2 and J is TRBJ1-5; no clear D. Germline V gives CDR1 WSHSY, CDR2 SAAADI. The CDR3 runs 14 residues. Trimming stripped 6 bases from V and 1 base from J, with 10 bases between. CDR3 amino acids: CASRVAESNQPQHF. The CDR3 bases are TGCGCCAGCAGAGTGGCCGAAAGCAATCAGCCCCAGCATTTT.

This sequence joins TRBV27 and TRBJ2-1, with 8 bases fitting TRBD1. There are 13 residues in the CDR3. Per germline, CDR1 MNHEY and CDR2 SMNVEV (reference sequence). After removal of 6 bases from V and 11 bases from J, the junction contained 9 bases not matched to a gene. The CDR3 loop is CASSHDRGAQQFF. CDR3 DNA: TGTGCCAGCAGCCACGACAGGGGTGCTCAGCAGTTCTTC.

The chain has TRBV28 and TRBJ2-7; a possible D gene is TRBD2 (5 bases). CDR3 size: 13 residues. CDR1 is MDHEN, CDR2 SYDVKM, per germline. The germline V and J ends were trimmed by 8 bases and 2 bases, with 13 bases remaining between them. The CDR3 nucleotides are TGTGCCAGCGCGCGGGCCTCTCCCTACGAGCAGTACTTC. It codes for CASARASPYEQYF.

The CDR3 loop is CASSPRRQGESYGYTF. The CDR3 DNA sequence: TGTGCCAGCTCACCACGGAGACAGGGGGAAAGCTATGGCTACACCTTC. This sequence joins TRBV18 and TRBJ1-2; 9 bases agree with TRBD1. Germline V gene sequence: CDR1 KGHSH, CDR2 LQKENI. The CDR3 has 16 residues. Losses at the gene ends were 1 base for V and 4 bases for J; bases not matched to a gene: 7. Full variable domain (remainder filled in from reference TRBV18 and TRBJ1-2): NAGVMQNPRHLVRRRGQEARLRCSPMKGHSHVYWYRQLPEEGLKFMVYLQKENIIDESGMPKERFSAEFPKEGPSILRIQQVVRGDSAAYFCASSPRRQGESYGYTFGSGTRLTVV.

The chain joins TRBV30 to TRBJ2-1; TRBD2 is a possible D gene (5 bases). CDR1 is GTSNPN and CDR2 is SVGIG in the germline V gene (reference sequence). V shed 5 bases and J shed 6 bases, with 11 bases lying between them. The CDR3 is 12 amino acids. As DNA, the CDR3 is TGTGCCTGGTTAGGGAGCCGCAATGAGCAGTTCTTC. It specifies CAWLGSRNEQFF.

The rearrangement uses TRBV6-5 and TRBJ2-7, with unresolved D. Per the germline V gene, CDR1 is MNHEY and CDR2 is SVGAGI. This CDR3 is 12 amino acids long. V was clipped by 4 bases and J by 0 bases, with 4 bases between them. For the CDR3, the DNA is TGTGCCAGCAGTTCCTACTCCTACGAGCAGTACTTC. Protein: CASSSYSYEQYF.

CDR3 amino acids: CASSPRTSVGEQFF. CDR3 DNA sequence: TGTGCCAGCAGCCCCCGGACTAGTGTTGGTGAGCAGTTCTTC. The chain is built from TRBV9 and TRBJ2-1; TRBD2 agrees at 7 bases. The CDR3 loop spans 14 amino acids. Germline V lookup: CDR1 SGDLS, CDR2 YYNGEE. The junction had 10 bases not matched to a gene; V was cut back by 4 bases and J by 9 bases.

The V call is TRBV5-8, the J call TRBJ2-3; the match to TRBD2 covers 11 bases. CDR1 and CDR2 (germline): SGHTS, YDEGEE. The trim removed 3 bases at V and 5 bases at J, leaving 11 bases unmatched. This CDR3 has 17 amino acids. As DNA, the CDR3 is TGTGCCAGCAGCTCCGCTTTCACGCTAGCGGGAGGAGATACGCAGTATTTT. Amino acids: CASSSAFTLAGGDTQYF.

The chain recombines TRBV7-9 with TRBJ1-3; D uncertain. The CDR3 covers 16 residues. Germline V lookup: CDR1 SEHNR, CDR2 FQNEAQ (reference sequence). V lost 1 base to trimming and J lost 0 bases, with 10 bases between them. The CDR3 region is CASSLGDVGSGNTIYF. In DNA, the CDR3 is TGTGCCAGCAGCTTAGGCGACGTCGGCTCTGGAAACACCATATATTTT.

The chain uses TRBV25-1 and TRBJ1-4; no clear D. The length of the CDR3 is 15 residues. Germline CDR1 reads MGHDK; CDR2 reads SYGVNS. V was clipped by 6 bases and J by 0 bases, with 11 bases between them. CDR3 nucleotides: TGTGCCAGCAGCCTACCACTCCCAACTAATGAAAAACTGTTTTTT. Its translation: CASSLPLPTNEKLFF.

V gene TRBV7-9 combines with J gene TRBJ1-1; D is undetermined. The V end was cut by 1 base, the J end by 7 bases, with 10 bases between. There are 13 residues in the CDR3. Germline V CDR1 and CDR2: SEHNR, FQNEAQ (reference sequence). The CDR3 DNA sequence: TGTGCCAGCAGCTTAGTAGAGCATAATGAAGCTTTCTTT. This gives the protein CASSLVEHNEAFF.

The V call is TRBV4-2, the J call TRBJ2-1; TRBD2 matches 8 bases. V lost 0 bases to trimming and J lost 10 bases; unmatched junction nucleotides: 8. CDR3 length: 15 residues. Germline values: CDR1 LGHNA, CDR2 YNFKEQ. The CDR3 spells CASSQDELASGEQFF. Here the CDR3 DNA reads TGTGCCAGCAGCCAAGATGAGTTGGCTAGCGGGGAGCAGTTCTTC.

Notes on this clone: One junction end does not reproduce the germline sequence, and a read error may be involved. Here the CDR3 reads CASSPQGMKTEAFF. CDR3 sequence (DNA): TGTGCCAGCAGCCCACAGGGGATGAAGACTGAAGCTTTCTTT. The J gene is TRBJ1-1, the V gene TRBV5-4, with 7 bases fitting TRBD1. Germline assignment: CDR1 SGHNT and CDR2 YYREEE (reference sequence). CDR3 size: 14 residues.

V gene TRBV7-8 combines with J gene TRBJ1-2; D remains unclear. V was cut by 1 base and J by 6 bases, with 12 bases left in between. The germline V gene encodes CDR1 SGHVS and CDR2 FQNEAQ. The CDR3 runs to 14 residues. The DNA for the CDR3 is TGTGCCAGCAGCTTAGGCACCCGGGTCGATGGCTACACCTTC. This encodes CASSLGTRVDGYTF.

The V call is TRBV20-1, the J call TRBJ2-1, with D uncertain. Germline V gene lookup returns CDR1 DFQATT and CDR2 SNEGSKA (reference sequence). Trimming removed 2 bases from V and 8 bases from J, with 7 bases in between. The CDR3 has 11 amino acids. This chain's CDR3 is CSARRVDEQFF. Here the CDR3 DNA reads TGCAGTGCTAGAAGAGTCGATGAGCAGTTCTTC.